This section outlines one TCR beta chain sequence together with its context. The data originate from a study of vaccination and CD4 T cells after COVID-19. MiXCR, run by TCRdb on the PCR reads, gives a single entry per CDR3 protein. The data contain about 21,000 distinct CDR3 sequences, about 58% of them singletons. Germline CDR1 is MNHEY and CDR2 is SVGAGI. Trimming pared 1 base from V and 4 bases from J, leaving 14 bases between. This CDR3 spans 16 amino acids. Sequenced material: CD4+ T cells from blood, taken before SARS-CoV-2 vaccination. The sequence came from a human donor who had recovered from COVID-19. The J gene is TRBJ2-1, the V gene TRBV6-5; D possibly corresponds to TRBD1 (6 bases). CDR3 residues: CASSYYSGVQYNEQFF. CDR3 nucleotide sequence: TGTGCCAGCAGTTACTATTCAGGGGTCCAATACAATGAGCAGTTCTTC.